The T cell receptor (beta chain) under discussion was sequenced for a study of Graves' ophthalmopathy and Graves' hyperthyroidism. Study context: The authors collected peripheral blood at initial diagnosis, before any treatment.

If patients had other autoimmune diseases, uncontrolled infections, pregnancy or lactation, they were excluded. Orbital computed tomography and thyroid ultrasound, along with TRAb, serum thyroxine and clinical symptoms, underpinned diagnosis. V was cut by 0 bases and J by 0 bases, with 6 bases left in between. The V gene's germline CDR1 is ENHRY and CDR2 SYGVKD. The CDR3 has 15 amino acids. RNA transcripts were the source from which TCR beta CDR3 regions were amplified. RT-PCR was first run with HTBI primers, then multiplex PCR in a second round. TCRdb passed the multiplex PCR reads through MiXCR, listing each CDR3 protein once. Among around 51,000 distinct CDR3 sequences, 50% were seen once, and the ten largest hold less than 25%.

The sequence was obtained from an adult man with Graves' ophthalmopathy. The sample consisted of peripheral blood. V gene TRBV10-3 combines with J gene TRBJ2-4; unclear D gene. The CDR3 sequence is CAISESRLAKNIQYF. In nucleotides, the CDR3 is TGTGCCATCAGTGAGTCGCGACTAGCCAAAAACATTCAGTACTTC.